Listed below are T cell receptor beta chains from one sample, sequenced in a study of blood T cell repertoires in COVID-19. Profiled with immunoSEQ multiplex PCR; TCRdb holds only in-frame clones, not every one. Altogether about 140,000 clones are present, roughly four fifths being singletons, with the ten largest covering 1.5% to 2%. The sample was PBMCs or T cells enriched from blood (not recorded which). Receptors originate from a woman aged 18-30 years who had been exposed to COVID-19. Both conserved end residues are part of each CDR3. D genes are given only for firm matches. A clone size is listed for some rows: how often the clone was seen (once, few, many), or a class if it is expanded.

J gene	clone size	V gene	D gene	CDR3 protein	CDR3 DNA
TRBJ1-1	once	TRBV25-1	TRBD1	CASSDRRGLRNTEAFF	TGTGCCAGCAGTGACCGCAGGGGGCTGCGGAACACTGAAGCTTTCTTT
TRBJ2-5	NA	TRBV12-3/TRBV12-4	NA	CASSLNGETQYF	TGTGCCAGCAGTTTAAACGGGGAGACCCAGTACTTC
TRBJ1-6	NA	TRBV15	NA	CATSELYSPLHF	TGTGCCACCAGCGAGCTTTATTCACCCCTCCACTTT
TRBJ2-7	once	TRBV27	TRBD2	CASRDKGEASGTRAGGEQYF	TGTGCCAGCAGGGATAAAGGGGAGGCTAGCGGGACCAGAGCAGGTGGCGAGCAGTACTTC
TRBJ1-2	NA	TRBV10-3	NA	CAIRNDRNYGYTF	TGTGCCATCAGGAATGACAGGAACTATGGCTACACCTTC
TRBJ2-5	NA	TRBV6-2/TRBV6-3	TRBD2	CASSYSGVAGKSETQYF	TGTGCCAGCAGTTACTCGGGGGTAGCGGGAAAGTCAGAGACCCAGTACTTC
TRBJ2-7	NA	TRBV25-1	TRBD1	CASSDGQGAINGQYF	TGTGCCAGCAGTGATGGACAGGGGGCGATCAACGGGCAGTACTTC
TRBJ1-6	once	TRBV5-1	TRBD1	CASRPGQGDSPLHF	TGCGCCAGCCGACCGGGACAGGGAGATTCACCCCTCCACTTT
TRBJ1-4	few	TRBV6-4	NA	CASSTRGEANEKLFF	TGTGCCAGCAGTACCAGGGGCGAAGCTAATGAAAAACTGTTTTTT
TRBJ1-6	NA	TRBV7-9	NA	CASSQVNSPLHF	TGTGCCAGCAGCCAGGTCAATTCACCCCTCCACTTT
TRBJ1-2	NA	TRBV15	NA	CATSRETPWGGARYGYTF	TGTGCCACCAGCAGAGAAACCCCTTGGGGGGGGGCGAGATATGGCTACACCTTC
TRBJ2-4	NA	TRBV7-9	NA	CASRPRTAAKNIQYF	TGTGCCAGCAGACCACGGACTGCCGCCAAAAACATTCAGTACTTC
TRBJ2-7	NA	TRBV11-2	NA	CASSLDRSYEQYF	TGTGCCAGCAGCTTAGATCGGTCTTACGAGCAGTACTTC
TRBJ1-2	many	TRBV6-5	NA	CASSCPEAIHYGYTF	TGTGCCAGCAGTTGTCCCGAAGCGATCCACTATGGCTACACCTTC
TRBJ1-2	NA	TRBV7-2	TRBD1	CASSFRPGTGNYGYTF	TGTGCCAGCAGCTTTCGACCCGGGACAGGGAACTATGGCTACACCTTC
TRBJ1-1	NA	TRBV19	TRBD1	CASSIRQGQLPNTEAFF	TGTGCCAGTAGTATCCGACAGGGCCAACTTCCGAACACTGAAGCTTTCTTT
TRBJ2-5	NA	TRBV28	TRBD1	CASSPGQGIRETQYF	TGTGCCAGCAGCCCGGGACAGGGGATCCGGGAGACCCAGTACTTC
TRBJ2-7	few	TRBV7-9	TRBD2	CASSLSGRRYEQYF	TGTGCCAGCAGCTTAAGCGGGAGAAGGTACGAGCAGTACTTC
TRBJ1-1	NA	TRBV5-5	TRBD1	CASSPRRTGLNTEAFF	TGTGCCAGCAGCCCTCGGAGGACAGGGCTGAACACTGAAGCTTTCTTT
TRBJ1-5	NA	TRBV6-5	NA	CASSSGGGQPQHF	TGTGCCAGCAGTTCCGGGGGGGGTCAGCCCCAGCATTTT
TRBJ2-7	NA	TRBV27	TRBD1	CASSFRDRVGEQYF	TGTGCCAGCAGTTTCCGGGACAGGGTCGGTGAGCAGTACTTC
TRBJ1-3	NA	TRBV6-1	TRBD1	CASSEGRGAGNTIYF	TGTGCCAGCAGTGAAGGCAGGGGGGCTGGAAACACCATATATTTT
TRBJ2-7	NA	TRBV11-2	NA	CASSQHLSVYEQYF	TGTGCCAGCAGCCAGCATCTAAGCGTCTACGAGCAGTACTTC
TRBJ2-5	NA	TRBV5-1	NA	CASSLWGDQETQYF	TGCGCCAGCAGCTTGTGGGGGGATCAGGAGACCCAGTACTTC
TRBJ1-4	NA	TRBV21-1	NA	CASSSGTGPSTNEKLFF	TGTGCCAGCAGCTCGGGGACAGGGCCCTCAACTAATGAAAAACTGTTTTTT
TRBJ1-4	NA	TRBV5-1	TRBD1	CASSPRVGTQGSNEKLFF	TGCGCCAGCAGCCCCCGGGTGGGAACACAGGGGTCTAATGAAAAACTGTTTTTT
TRBJ1-1	NA	TRBV2	TRBD1	CASSRDRGNTEAFF	TGTGCCAGCAGTCGGGACAGGGGGAACACTGAAGCTTTCTTT
TRBJ1-6	once	TRBV2	NA	CASTPGNNSPLHF	TGTGCCAGCACTCCAGGGAATAATTCACCCCTCCACTTT
TRBJ2-1	NA	TRBV18	TRBD2	CASSLSSGRDEQFF	TGTGCCAGCTCACTATCTAGCGGGAGAGATGAGCAGTTCTTC
TRBJ2-2	once	TRBV19	TRBD2	CASILLAGGSGELFF	TGTGCCAGTATTCTCCTAGCGGGAGGCTCCGGGGAGCTGTTTTTT